Reported below is one T cell receptor beta chain. This clone's antigen is unknown. It has no much larger one-base neighbor in the sample; base qualities were not kept. The sample's time point, from its label and the paper: week 5, during vaccination. A 20-mer mutant IDH1 peptide at 300 micrograms in Montanide made up each vaccine dose, which was injected subcutaneously together with topical imiquimod. Newly diagnosed WHO grade 3 or 4 IDH1-mutant astrocytomas showing loss of nuclear ATRX were present in the donors. The samples were drawn from NOA16, a multicentre, single-arm, open-label phase I trial in Germany that tested a mutant IDH1 peptide vaccine in humans for the first time. Genomic DNA for TCRB sequencing was isolated from EDTA blood with the DNeasy Blood and Tissue Kit. CDR3 length: 14 amino acids, cysteine to phenylalanine. CDR3 DNA only is kept here, 42 bases in frame from base 1. The V end gives up 4 bases and the J end 6 bases, leaving 4 bases in the junction not matched to a gene. The germline V gene sets CDR1 to SGHAT and CDR2 to FQNNGV.

Preparation of the library involved the immunoSEQ multiplex PCR assay. The hsTCRB Kit was used according to the manufacturer's protocol to amplify rearranged TCR beta chain sequences. Sequencing of TCRB libraries was carried out on an Illumina MiSeq. The study's processing was this. The kit vendor's proprietary platform handled demultiplexing, trimming and gene mapping. TCRdb provides this immuneACCESS table in a form limited to in-frame rearrangements. Some clones are lacking; in checked studies, under half of them reflect an unresolved V gene, and why the rest are absent is not known. Clone size and V and J calls were adopted from that table, with D and trimming inferred from the DNA. The sample includes over 45,000 clones, with roughly 80% observed a single time. Of the sample, about 7.2% is held by the ten largest clones. These data are taken from a study of a mutant IDH1 vaccine in newly diagnosed glioma (dated by TCRdb to 2020 to 2023). Background on the whole study: Eight vaccinations were administered to patients in weeks 1, 3, 5, 7, 11, 15, 19 and 23, corresponding to visits V03 through V10. Vaccination began 4-6 weeks after radiotherapy alone, or alongside temozolomide cycles in the chemotherapy-containing groups. Of the roughly 30 treated patients, around 62% were male and around 40% were female, and a mean age of approximately 40 years was recorded. Before enrollment, patients had received standard therapy of radiotherapy alone, temozolomide alone, or radiochemotherapy with temozolomide; most received the combination. Peripheral blood was drawn at six visits: V03 (baseline), V05, V07, V10, V12 and V13. Longitudinal TCRB deep sequencing was done for roughly 23 treated patients, wherever samples were available for exploratory analyses.

Paper-wide results and their limitations: Vaccine-induced immune responses across multiple MHC alleles were detected in over 80% of patients. Selection of PBMC samples for TCRB deep sequencing was based on availability. Pseudoprogression seemed to be unrelated to changes in the top peripheral T cell clonotypes found by TCRB sequencing. It was noted by the authors that analyses of patient blood samples could not be reproduced owing to sample limitations.

The source of this sequence is a woman in her 50s with glioma. The chain links TRBV11-2 with TRBJ2-7; TRBD2 aligns with 12 central bases. Material: PBMCs, obtained from a glioma patient whose treatment included an IDH1 peptide vaccine. The nucleotide sequence is given as TGTGCCAGCAGCTCGGGACTAGCGGGTGTCGAGCAGTACTTC. The translation is CASSSGLAGVEQYF.